These 11 T cell receptor beta chains came from one sample sequenced in a study of cytomegalovirus exposure and HLA in healthy donors. The method was immunoSEQ multiplex PCR; TCRdb's version includes in-frame clones alone and lacks a portion of them. The sample has approximately 180,000 clones, 86% seen once. Sequencing was performed on PBMCs. Source of these receptors: a woman aged 18-30 years in good health and CMV-seronegative.

In regard to this clone: The identical CDR3 is also encoded by other nucleotide sequences in the sample. The V gene is TRBV11-2, the J gene TRBJ1-1, with D maybe TRBD1 (5 bases). The CDR3 has 13 amino acids. Per germline, CDR1 SGHAT and CDR2 FQNNGV. The V gene lost 3 bases and the J gene lost 1 base, with 6 bases spanning the gap. CDR3 nucleotides: TGTGCCAGCAGCTTGGGGGGGAACACTGAAGCTTTCTTT. This codes for CASSLGGNTEAFF.

The chain carries TRBV2 and TRBJ2-7; 15 nucleotides match TRBD2. Trimming removed 4 bases from V and 9 bases from J; junction bases left unmatched: 10. The CDR3 is 16 residues long. The V gene's germline CDR1 is SNHLY and CDR2 FYNNEI. Here the CDR3 DNA reads TGTGCCAGCAGTGGAGGACTAGCGGGGGGGCTGGATGTGCAGTACTTC. Translated, it gives CASSGGLAGGLDVQYF.

This clone appeared once. The chain carries TRBV11-2 and TRBJ2-7; D is undetermined. Germline lookup yields CDR1 SGHAT and CDR2 FQNNGV. The V and J ends lost 0 bases and 5 bases respectively, with 14 bases between them. The CDR3 has 15 amino acids. CDR3 DNA sequence: TGTGCCAGCAGCTTAGATCCGGCAGGCACCCACGAGCAGTACTTC. This gives the protein CASSLDPAGTHEQYF. The full variable domain, completed using reference TRBV11-2 and TRBJ2-7, is EAGVAQSPRYKIIEKRQSVAFWCNPISGHATLYWYQQILGQGPKLLIQFQNNGVVDDSQLPKDRFSAERLKGVDSTLKIQPAKLEDSAVYLCASSLDPAGTHEQYFGPGTRLTVT.

This rearrangement joins TRBV7-5 to TRBJ1-5; TRBD1 is the table's D call and was not checked against the DNA. TRBV7-5 corresponds to a pseudogene. The CDR3 runs 13 residues. CDR3 bases: TGTGTCAGAAGGCGCGACAGGCATCAGCCCCAGCATTTT. Its protein is CVRRRDRHQPQHF.

This chain's CDR3 is CSAPRPQHF. The CDR3, as DNA: TGCAGTGCTCCCCGGCCCCAGCATTTT. The rearrangement links TRBV20-1 to TRBJ1-5; D gene ambiguous. V lost 5 bases, J lost 9 bases, and 5 bases lay in between. The CDR3 length is 9 residues. Germline assignment: CDR1 DFQATT and CDR2 SNEGSKA (reference sequence).

The chain joins TRBV4-2 to TRBJ2-5; D is unclear. Trimming took off 1 base at V and 5 bases at J, with 11 bases between the two ends. This CDR3 contains 14 residues. Germline V CDR1 and CDR2: LGHNA, YNFKEQ. The CDR3: CASSQVVGSETQYF. As DNA, the CDR3 is TGTGCCAGCAGCCAAGTCGTCGGGTCGGAGACCCAGTACTTC.

The chain has TRBV9 and TRBJ1-5; possible D gene TRBD1, 6 bases. Germline CDR1 and CDR2: SGDLS and YYNGEE. V lost 0 bases to trimming and J lost 2 bases, with 9 bases between them. The CDR3 loop spans 15 amino acids. The CDR3 nucleotides read TGTGCCAGCAGCGTAGGGGCAGGGGGCAATCAGCCCCAGCATTTT. The encoded protein is CASSVGAGGNQPQHF.

The CDR3 protein is CASSSETGGEAFF. Here the CDR3 DNA reads TGCGCCAGCAGCTCGGAGACAGGGGGTGAAGCTTTCTTT. The V gene is TRBV5-1, the J gene TRBJ1-1; 9 nucleotides match TRBD1. Germline V gene sequence: CDR1 SGHRS, CDR2 YFSETQ. V lost 3 bases, J lost 7 bases, and 4 bases stayed unmatched. The CDR3 sequence is 13 residues long.

The chain links TRBV5-1 to TRBJ1-6; 7 bases are shared with TRBD1. There are 16 residues in the CDR3. Germline values: CDR1 SGHRS, CDR2 YFSETQ. V was clipped by 3 bases and J by 5 bases; unmatched bases: 8. This chain's CDR3 is CASSSRQGPNNSPLHF. The CDR3 DNA reads as TGCGCCAGCAGCTCTAGACAGGGCCCTAATAATTCACCCCTCCACTTT.

CDR3 coding DNA: TGTGCCAGCACCCTTGGCGGAGGCTCCTACAATGAGCAGTTCTTC. Translating gives CASTLGGGSYNEQFF. The chain has TRBV5-6 and TRBJ2-1, with D possibly TRBD2 on 5 matching bases. Trimming took off 6 bases at V and 0 bases at J, with 13 bases between the two ends. In germline, CDR1 is SGHDT, CDR2 YYEEEE. CDR3 length: 15 residues.

The chain employs TRBV2 and TRBJ2-5; 8 bases fit TRBD1. Germline V gene data show CDR1 as SNHLY and CDR2 as FYNNEI. V shed 6 bases, J shed 9 bases, and the junction held 3 bases outside the gene matches. The CDR3 runs 11 residues. The CDR3 DNA follows: TGTGCCAGCAGGCGACAGGGGCCCCAGTACTTC. This codes for CASRRQGPQYF.